These 5 T cell receptor beta chains were sequenced from one sample in a study of T cells in Graves' hyperthyroidism and ophthalmopathy. RNA transcripts gave rise to amplified TCR beta CDR3 regions. The study used the HTBI primer set for a first-round RT-PCR of the TCR CDR3. TCRdb reanalysed the multiplex PCR reads using MiXCR and keeps one entry per CDR3 protein. The sample lists 300,000 to 350,000 distinct CDR3 sequences; 15% to 20% were seen once. Input material: blood. Receptor source: a woman in her 50s with Graves' hyperthyroidism.

This clonotype appeared a few times. CDR3 amino acids: CAWSASLQGNQPQHF. CDR3 sequence (DNA): TGTGCCTGGAGTGCCTCCTTACAGGGGAATCAGCCCCAGCATTTT. The chain joins TRBV30 to TRBJ1-5, with 7 bases lining up with TRBD1. Losses at the gene ends were 1 base for V and 4 bases for J; bases not matched to a gene: 7. The CDR3 runs 15 residues. Germline V lookup: CDR1 GTSNPN, CDR2 SVGIG (reference sequence).

This clonotype was picked up a small number of times. This sequence joins TRBV6-4 and TRBJ2-1, with D possibly TRBD2 on 5 matching bases. The CDR3 has 13 amino acids. V was shortened by 3 bases and J by 11 bases, with 14 bases between the two germline ends. Germline-derived CDR1 and CDR2 are MRHNA and SNTAGT. The CDR3 DNA sequence: TGTGCCAGCAGTGAGGAGCGGCAGGCGAAGCAGTTCTTC. It codes for CASSEERQAKQFF.

This clonotype was recorded many times. The chain uses TRBV9 and TRBJ1-1, with D unclear. Trimming removed 0 bases from V and 3 bases from J, with 12 bases in between. CDR1 and CDR2 (germline): SGDLS, YYNGEE. The CDR3 has 15 amino acids. The CDR3 here is CASSVDFSSYTEAFF. CDR3 DNA sequence: TGTGCCAGCAGCGTAGATTTCTCCTCATACACTGAAGCTTTCTTT.

V gene TRBV27 combines with J gene TRBJ1-5; 9 positions match TRBD1. Germline V lookup: CDR1 MNHEY, CDR2 SMNVEV (reference sequence). The V and J ends lost 9 bases and 2 bases, in that order; junction bases with no gene match: 11. The CDR3 sequence is 16 residues long. Here the CDR3 DNA reads TGTGCCAGGGTCCGGGACAGGGTTTTTCGCAATCAGCCCCAGCATTTT. This translates into CARVRDRVFRNQPQHF.

This clonotype came up many times. The chain carries TRBV12-3 or TRBV12-4 and TRBJ2-3; 12 bases are a match to TRBD2. The CDR3 spans 15 residues. V trimming: 4 bases; J trimming: 5 bases; junction bases outside the gene matches: 4. The CDR3 DNA follows: TGTGCCAGCAGTTGGACTAGCGGGATAGAAGATACGCAGTATTTT. Translation gives CASSWTSGIEDTQYF.